This record covers a single TCR beta chain. Its antigen remains unidentified. No much larger clone exists at a distance of one base, and base qualities are not known. The germline V gene gives CDR1 as MNHNS and CDR2 as SASEGT. V lost 3 bases and J lost 9 bases, and the count of bases not matched to a germline gene is 4. Including cysteine and phenylalanine, the CDR3 has 13 amino acids. Only the CDR3 DNA is retained, 39 bases long and in frame from the first base. The immunoSEQ Assay, a bias-controlled multiplex PCR, was used to amplify TCRbeta CDR3 regions from genomic DNA. In the paper's pipeline: The number of nucleated cells in each sample was estimated from the amplification of reference gene primers within the assay. To quantify the absolute abundance of each unique TCRbeta CDR3 rearrangement, sequence reads were collapsed and filtered. For each sample, productive Simpson clonality was calculated by taking the square root of Simpson's diversity index across productive rearrangements. Entries here come from immuneACCESS through TCRdb and include only in-frame sequences with V and J called. Some clones fail to appear in such tables; in the studies checked, an unresolved V gene covers under half of the shortfall, and the cause of the remainder is unknown. V and J calls and clone size are given by that table; D and trimming were obtained from the DNA. The table for this sample lists 100,000 or so clones; 70% to 85% of them were counted only once. The ten largest make up around 9.6% of the sample.

Collaborating institutions collected whole blood in K2EDTA tubes following their own protocols. Collaborator samples were shipped for TCRbeta analysis as frozen whole blood, isolated PBMCs, or DNA extracted from either sample type. This entry comes from a study of blood T cell repertoires in COVID-19 (dated by TCRdb to the early 2020s). Turning to the overall study: Collaborator samples came from the United States, Italy and Spain and covered acute and convalescent phases of COVID-19. The material from the prospective study consisted of cDNA or gDNA derived from T cells, B-cell-depleted T cells, or PBMCs. The dataset comprised deeply sampled blood TCRbeta repertoires from subjects exposed to, actively infected with, or recovered from COVID-19. A freely available public database, intended as a resource for researchers studying the immune response to SARS-CoV-2, is where the repertoires were released. Samples came from the ongoing ImmuneRACE study (first 160 participants) plus 1,254 subjects from 6 global collaborators. The sample metadata nearly always contained a de-identified subject ID, COVID-19 status, age in years and sex. HLA class I and class II types, where available, came from metadata supplied by the sample provider rather than from assay-based typing. General findings and caveats noted by the study authors: The amount of clinical and demographic metadata varied by source and participant and was provided uncurated.

The sequenced sample was peripheral blood. The receptor chain draws on TRBV6-1 and TRBJ2-4, and 8 junction bases match TRBD2. This clonotype was obtained from a man between 60 and 75 years old with active or convalescent COVID-19. CDR3 sequence: CASSEAGGGIQYF. The DNA is as follows: TGTGCCAGCAGTGAGGCGGGGGGAGGCATTCAGTACTTC.